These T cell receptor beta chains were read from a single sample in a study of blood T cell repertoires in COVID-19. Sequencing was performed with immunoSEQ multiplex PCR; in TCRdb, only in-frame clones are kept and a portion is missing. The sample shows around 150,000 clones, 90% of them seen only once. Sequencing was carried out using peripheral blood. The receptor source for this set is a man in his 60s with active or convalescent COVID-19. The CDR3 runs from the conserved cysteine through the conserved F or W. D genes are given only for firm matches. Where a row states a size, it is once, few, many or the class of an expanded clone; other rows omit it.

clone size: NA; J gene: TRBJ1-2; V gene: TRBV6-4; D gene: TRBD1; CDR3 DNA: TGTGCCAGCAGTTCTCGGGACAGGGGGAAAGATGGCTACACCTTC; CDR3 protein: CASSSRDRGKDGYTF
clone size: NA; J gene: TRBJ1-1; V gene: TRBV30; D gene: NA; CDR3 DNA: TGTGCCTGGAGTGTACGAGGGAGATGGACTGAAGCTTTCTTT; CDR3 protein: CAWSVRGRWTEAFF
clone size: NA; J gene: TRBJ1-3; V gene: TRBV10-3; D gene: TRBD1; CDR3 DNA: TGTGCCATCAGTGGGGGACAGGGGAGGTCTGGAAACACCATATATTTT; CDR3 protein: CAISGGQGRSGNTIYF
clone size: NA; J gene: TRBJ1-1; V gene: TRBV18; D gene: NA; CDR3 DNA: TGTGCCAGCTCGGCCGCCGGGGACACTGAAGCTTTCTTT; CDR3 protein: CASSAAGDTEAFF
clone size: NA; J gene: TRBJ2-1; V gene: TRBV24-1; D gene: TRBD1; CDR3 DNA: TGTGCCACCAGTGCCTCAACCGGGACAGGGAACAATGAGCAGTTCTTC; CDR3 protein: CATSASTGTGNNEQFF
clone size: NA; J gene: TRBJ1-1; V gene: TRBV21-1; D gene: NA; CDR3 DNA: TGTGCCAGCAGCAGCGGGACAGGCGGTATGAACACTGAAGCTTTCTTT; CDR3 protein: CASSSGTGGMNTEAFF
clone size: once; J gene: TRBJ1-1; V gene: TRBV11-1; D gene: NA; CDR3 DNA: TGTGCCAGCAGCGTCCCAGGGCTAACCGGGCGGACTGAAGCTTTCTTT; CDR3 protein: CASSVPGLTGRTEAFF
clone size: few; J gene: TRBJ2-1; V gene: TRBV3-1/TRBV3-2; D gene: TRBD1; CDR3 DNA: TGTGCCAGCAGCCAAGTAGGGACAGGGGGCAATGAGCAGTTCTTC; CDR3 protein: CASSQVGTGGNEQFF
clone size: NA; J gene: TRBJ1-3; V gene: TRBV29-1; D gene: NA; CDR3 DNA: TGCAGCGTTGTAACGAGCTCTGGAAACACCATATATTTT; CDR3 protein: CSVVTSSGNTIYF
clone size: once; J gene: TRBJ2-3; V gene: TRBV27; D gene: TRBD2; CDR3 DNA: TGTGCCAGCAGGGGACTAGCTAGCACAGATACGCAGTATTTT; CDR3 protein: CASRGLASTDTQYF
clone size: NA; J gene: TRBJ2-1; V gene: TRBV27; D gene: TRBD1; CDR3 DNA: TGTGCCAGCAGTTCCCCACAGGGGGCGCGGCACAATGAGCAGTTCTTC; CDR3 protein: CASSSPQGARHNEQFF
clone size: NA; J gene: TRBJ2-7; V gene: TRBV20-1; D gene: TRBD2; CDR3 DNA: TGCAGTGCTAGTAGGCTAGCGGGAGGCAGGGCCTACGAGCAGTACTTC; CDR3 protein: CSASRLAGGRAYEQYF
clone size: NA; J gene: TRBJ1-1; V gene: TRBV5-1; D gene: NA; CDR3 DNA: TGCGCCAGCAGCTCTCAAACTCGAAACACTGAAGCTTTCTTT; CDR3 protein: CASSSQTRNTEAFF
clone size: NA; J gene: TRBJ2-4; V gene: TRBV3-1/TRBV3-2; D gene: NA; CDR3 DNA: TGTGCCAGCAGCCCATATACAGGGCTGCTCGGAAACATTCAGTACTTC; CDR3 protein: CASSPYTGLLGNIQYF
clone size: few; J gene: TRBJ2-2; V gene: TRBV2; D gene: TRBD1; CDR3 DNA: TGTGCCAGCAGAAATACAGGGGAAACCGGGGAGCTGTTTTTT; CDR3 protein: CASRNTGETGELFF
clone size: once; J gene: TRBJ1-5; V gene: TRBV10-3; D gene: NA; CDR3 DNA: TGTGCCATCAGTGAGTCTTCCGGAGGAAATCAGCCCCAGCATTTT; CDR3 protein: CAISESSGGNQPQHF
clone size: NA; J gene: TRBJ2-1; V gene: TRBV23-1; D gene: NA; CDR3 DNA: TGCGCCAGCAGTTGGGAGTGGGACAATGAGCAGTTCTTC; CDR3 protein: CASSWEWDNEQFF
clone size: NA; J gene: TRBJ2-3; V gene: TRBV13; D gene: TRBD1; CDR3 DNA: TGTGCCAGCAGCTTAGACAGGGGAGATACGCAGTATTTT; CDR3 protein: CASSLDRGDTQYF
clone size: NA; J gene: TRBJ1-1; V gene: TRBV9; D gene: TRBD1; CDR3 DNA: TGTGCCAGCAGCGTAGACGGACAGGGGCCTGAAGCTTTCTTT; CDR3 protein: CASSVDGQGPEAFF
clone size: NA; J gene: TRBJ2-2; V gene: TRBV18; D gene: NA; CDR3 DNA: TGTGCCAGCTCCCGGGGTGACACCGGGGAGCTGTTTTTT; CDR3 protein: CASSRGDTGELFF
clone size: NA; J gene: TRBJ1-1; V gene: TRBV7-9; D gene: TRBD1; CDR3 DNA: TGTGCCAGCAGCCCTACCGGGACAGGGGGCAGCGAAGCTTTCTTT; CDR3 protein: CASSPTGTGGSEAFF
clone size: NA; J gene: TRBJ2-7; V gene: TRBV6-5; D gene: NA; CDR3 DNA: TGTGCCAGCAGTCACGGAGGGGTCTACGAGCAGTACTTC; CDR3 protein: CASSHGGVYEQYF
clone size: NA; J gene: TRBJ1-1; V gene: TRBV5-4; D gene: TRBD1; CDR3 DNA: TGTGCCAGCAGCATACAGGGGCCGTACACTGAAGCTTTCTTT; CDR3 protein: CASSIQGPYTEAFF
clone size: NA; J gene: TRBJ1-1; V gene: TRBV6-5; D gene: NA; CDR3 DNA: TGTGCCAGCAGTTACCCAAAGGGGACTGAAGCTTTCTTT; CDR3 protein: CASSYPKGTEAFF
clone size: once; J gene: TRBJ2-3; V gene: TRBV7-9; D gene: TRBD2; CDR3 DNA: TGTGCCAGCAGCTTAACTAGCGGGGGGAACACAGATACGCAGTATTTT; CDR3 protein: CASSLTSGGNTDTQYF
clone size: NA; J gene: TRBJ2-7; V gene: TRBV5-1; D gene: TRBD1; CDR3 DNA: TGCGCCAGCAGCCCACAGGGGTCCACCTACGAGCAGTACTTC; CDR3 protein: CASSPQGSTYEQYF
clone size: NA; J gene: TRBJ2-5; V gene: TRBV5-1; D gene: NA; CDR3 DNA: TGCGCCAGCAGCTTGGCCGCGGGGGCCTCACAAGAGACCCAGTACTTC; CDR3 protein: CASSLAAGASQETQYF
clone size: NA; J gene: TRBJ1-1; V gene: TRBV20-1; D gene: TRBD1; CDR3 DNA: TGCAGTGCTAGTACAGGGGGTCGGACTGAAGCTTTCTTT; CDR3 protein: CSASTGGRTEAFF
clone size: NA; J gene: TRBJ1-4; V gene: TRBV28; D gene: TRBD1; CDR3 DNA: TGTGCCAGCAGTCCGACAGGGGTTAATGAAAAACTGTTTTTT; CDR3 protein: CASSPTGVNEKLFF
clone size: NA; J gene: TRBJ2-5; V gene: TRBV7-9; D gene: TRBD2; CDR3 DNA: TGTGCCAGCAGCCTAGCGGGACAGATTAAAGAGACCCAGTACTTC; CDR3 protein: CASSLAGQIKETQYF
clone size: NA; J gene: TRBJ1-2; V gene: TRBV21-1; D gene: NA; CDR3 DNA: TGTGCCAGCAGCAAAAGAACAAGGATACCAGGGGATGGCTACACCTTC; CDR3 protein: CASSKRTRIPGDGYTF
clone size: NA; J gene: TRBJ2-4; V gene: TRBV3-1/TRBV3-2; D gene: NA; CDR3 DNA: TGTGCCAGCAGCCGACGATGGGGAGGCTCTGGTCAGAACATTCAGTACTTC; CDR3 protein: CASSRRWGGSGQNIQYF
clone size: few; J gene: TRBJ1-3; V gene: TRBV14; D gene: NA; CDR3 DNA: TGTGCCAGCAGCCCACAGGGAACCTCTGGAAACACCATATATTTT; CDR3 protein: CASSPQGTSGNTIYF
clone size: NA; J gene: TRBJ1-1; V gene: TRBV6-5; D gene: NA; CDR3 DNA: TGTGCCAGCAGTTTCTCCAACAGGGCCACTGAAGCTTTCTTT; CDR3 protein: CASSFSNRATEAFF
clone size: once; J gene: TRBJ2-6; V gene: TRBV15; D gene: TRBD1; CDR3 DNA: TGTGCCACCCTCGCGAGAGGGGGCGCCGGGGCCAACGTCCTGACTTTC; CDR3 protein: CATLARGGAGANVLTF
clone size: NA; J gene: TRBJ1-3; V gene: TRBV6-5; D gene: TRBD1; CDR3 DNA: TGTGCCAGCAGTTACTCGAGGGGGCTCGGAAACACCATATATTTT; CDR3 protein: CASSYSRGLGNTIYF
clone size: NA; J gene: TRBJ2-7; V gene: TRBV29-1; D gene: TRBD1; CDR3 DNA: TGCAGCGTTGAACGGACAGGGGTTTACGAGCAGTACTTC; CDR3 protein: CSVERTGVYEQYF
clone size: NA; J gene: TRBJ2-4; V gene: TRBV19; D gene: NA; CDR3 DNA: TGTGCCAGTAGCCTCTCGGCAGGGGAAGTAGCCAAAAACATTCAGTACTTC; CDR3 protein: CASSLSAGEVAKNIQYF
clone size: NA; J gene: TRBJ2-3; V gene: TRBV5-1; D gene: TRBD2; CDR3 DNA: TGCGCCAGCAGCTCTAGCGGGAGCAAACATACGCAGTATTTT; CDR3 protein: CASSSSGSKHTQYF
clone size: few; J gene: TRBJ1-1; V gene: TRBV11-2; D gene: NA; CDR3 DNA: TGTGCCAGCAGCTTAGTTGCGGGGACGCACAGTACTGAAGCTTTCTTT; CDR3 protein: CASSLVAGTHSTEAFF
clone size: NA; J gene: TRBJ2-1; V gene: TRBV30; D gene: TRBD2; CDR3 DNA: TGTGCCTGTTCGGGCCCCCGGGGTAAAAGCGGGAGGGATTTGGGTTACAATGAGCAGTTCTTC; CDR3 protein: CACSGPRGKSGRDLGYNEQFF
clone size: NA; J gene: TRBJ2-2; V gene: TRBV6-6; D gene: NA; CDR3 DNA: TGTGCCAGCAGTTACTCATCGGGCACCGGGGAGCTGTTTTTT; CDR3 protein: CASSYSSGTGELFF
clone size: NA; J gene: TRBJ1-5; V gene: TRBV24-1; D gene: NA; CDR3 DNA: TGTGCCACCAGTGATGTCACCGGGCCCCAGCATTTT; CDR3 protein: CATSDVTGPQHF
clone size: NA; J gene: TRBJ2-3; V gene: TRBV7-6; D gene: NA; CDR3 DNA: TGTGCCAGCAGCCCTGCAGGCCGCTTCGGCACAGATACGCAGTATTTT; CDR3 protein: CASSPAGRFGTDTQYF
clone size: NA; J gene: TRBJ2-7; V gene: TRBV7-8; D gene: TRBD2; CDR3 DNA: TGTGCCAGCAGCTTAGCGTTACTAGCGGGAGTAAGGTTCCACGAGCAGTACTTC; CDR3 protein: CASSLALLAGVRFHEQYF
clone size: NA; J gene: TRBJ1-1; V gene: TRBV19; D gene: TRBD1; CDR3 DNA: TGTGCCAGTAGTATAGTTTGGGGTGACAGGGCGGAAGCTTTCTTT; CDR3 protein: CASSIVWGDRAEAFF
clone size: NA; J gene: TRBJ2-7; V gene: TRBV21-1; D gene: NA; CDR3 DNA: TGTGCCAGCAGCAAAGAAATGGGTAGCGGGAGTATAAGGTACGAGCAGTACTTC; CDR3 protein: CASSKEMGSGSIRYEQYF
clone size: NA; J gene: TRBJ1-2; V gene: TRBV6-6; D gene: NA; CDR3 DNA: TGTGCCAGCAGTTACGACAGTCAGGGCTACACCTTC; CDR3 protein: CASSYDSQGYTF
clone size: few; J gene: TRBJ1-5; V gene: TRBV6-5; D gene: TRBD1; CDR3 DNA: TGTGCCAGCAGTCTCGGACAGGGCTGGCAGCCCCAGCATTTT; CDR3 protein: CASSLGQGWQPQHF
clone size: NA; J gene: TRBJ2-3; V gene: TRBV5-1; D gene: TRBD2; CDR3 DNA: TGCGCCAGCAGCTGGAACTTACTAGCGGACACAGATACGCAGTATTTT; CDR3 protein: CASSWNLLADTDTQYF
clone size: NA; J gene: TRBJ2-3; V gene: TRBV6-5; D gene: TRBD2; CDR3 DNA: TGTGCCAGCAGTTCACAGCGGGGGGCCACAGATACGCAGTATTTT; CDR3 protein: CASSSQRGATDTQYF
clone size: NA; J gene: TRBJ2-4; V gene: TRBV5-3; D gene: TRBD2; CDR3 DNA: TGTGCCCGTTCCGGGGGGGAGAACATTCAGTACTTC; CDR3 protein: CARSGGENIQYF